The 19 T cell receptor beta chains given below trace back to one sample, sequenced in a study of blood T cell repertoires in COVID-19. Sequencing used immunoSEQ multiplex PCR; TCRdb keeps in-frame clones, though not all of them. Of fewer than 500,000 clones in the sample, more than 75% were seen once. Sample: PBMCs or T cells enriched from blood (not recorded which). These receptors all stem from a man in his thirties or forties who had recovered from COVID-19.

This sequence joins TRBV5-4 and TRBJ2-3; 13 nucleotides line up with TRBD2. CDR1 is SGHNT and CDR2 is YYREEE in the germline V gene (reference sequence). J gave up 2 bases and V 4 bases, and 4 bases lay outside the gene matches. The CDR3 has 16 residues. Written as DNA, the CDR3 is TGTGCCAGCAGCCGACTAGCGGGGGGAACCACAGATACGCAGTATTTT. Translating gives CASSRLAGGTTDTQYF.

The V gene is TRBV12-3 or TRBV12-4, the J gene TRBJ1-2, with D uncertain. This CDR3 spans 13 amino acids. Trimming removed 6 bases from V and 3 bases from J, with 11 bases in between. The CDR3 spells CASSTRFHYGYTF. CDR3 bases: TGTGCCAGCAGCACCAGATTTCACTATGGCTACACCTTC.

The chain links TRBV19 to TRBJ1-1; possibly TRBD1 for D (5 bases). Per germline, CDR1 LNHDA and CDR2 SQIVND (reference sequence). V lost 7 bases and J lost 4, with 13 bases in between. The CDR3 is 13 amino acids. CDR3 in amino acids: CASNSRARTEAFF. DNA of the CDR3: TGTGCCAGTAACTCCAGGGCGCGCACTGAAGCTTTCTTT.

The chain carries TRBV6-6 and TRBJ2-2; 8 nucleotides line up with TRBD1. Germline lookup yields CDR1 MNHNY and CDR2 SVGAGI (reference sequence). This CDR3 spans 17 amino acids. The trim removed 5 bases at V and 4 bases at J, leaving 12 bases unmatched. This chain's CDR3 is CASSQPVGQGGTGELFF. The CDR3 bases are TGTGCCAGCAGTCAACCAGTTGGACAGGGCGGCACCGGGGAGCTGTTTTTT.

The genes are TRBV9 and TRBJ2-5; the match to TRBD2 covers 11 bases. The ends lost 0 bases at V and 4 bases at J; junction bases unmatched: 5. Germline values: CDR1 SGDLS, CDR2 YYNGEE. CDR3 length: 16 amino acids. The CDR3 region is CASSVGGLAVGETQYF. CDR3 bases: TGTGCCAGCAGCGTAGGGGGACTAGCGGTCGGAGAGACCCAGTACTTC.

This chain links TRBV18 with TRBJ2-7; 9 nucleotides match TRBD1. The CDR3 consists of 14 residues. V was pared by 2 bases and J by 4 bases, with 3 bases of the junction left unmatched. Germline CDR1 and CDR2: KGHSH and LQKENI. The CDR3 DNA reads as TGTGCCAGCTCACCAGGACAGGGGCGATACGAGCAGTACTTC. Translation gives CASSPGQGRYEQYF.

A word on this clone: The same CDR3 can be traced to other DNA sequences in this sample. The chain joins TRBV5-1 to TRBJ2-3; 7 nucleotides match TRBD2. V lost 0 bases, J lost 0 bases, and 1 base stayed unmatched. CDR3 length: 15 amino acids. In germline, CDR1 is SGHRS, CDR2 YFSETQ. For the CDR3, the DNA is TGCGCCAGCAGCTTGGGGCGGGGGAGCACAGATACGCAGTATTTT. This gives the protein CASSLGRGSTDTQYF.

The rearrangement links TRBV4-1 to TRBJ2-1; no reliable D call. Germline V lookup: CDR1 MGHRA, CDR2 YSYEKL. The V end was cut by 6 bases, the J end by 6 bases, with 18 bases between. This CDR3 is 15 amino acids long. CDR3 bases: TGCGCCAGCAGTGGTTCCGGGTCGCCCCTCAATGAGCAGTTCTTC. Its translation: CASSGSGSPLNEQFF.

The rearrangement links TRBV10-3 to TRBJ1-2; possible D gene TRBD1, 5 bases. In germline, CDR1 is ENHRY, CDR2 SYGVKD. The germline V and J ends were trimmed by 7 bases and 2 bases, with 14 bases remaining between them. The CDR3 spans 14 residues. The DNA of the CDR3 is TGTGCCATCACCCGACAGAAGTCCAACTATGGCTACACCTTC. It encodes CAITRQKSNYGYTF.

This chain joins TRBV30 and TRBJ1-6; the match to TRBD1 covers 9 bases. The CDR3 is 14 amino acids. V gave up 5 bases and J gave up 9 bases; unmatched junction bases: 8. CDR1 GTSNPN and CDR2 SVGIG come from the germline V gene (reference sequence). For the CDR3, the DNA is TGTGCCTGGCGGGCACAGGGGGCCGGTTCACCCCTCCACTTT. It is translated as CAWRAQGAGSPLHF.

The chain recombines TRBV18 with TRBJ1-2; 7 bases line up with TRBD1. The germline V gene has CDR1 KGHSH and CDR2 LQKENI. The CDR3 is 14 amino acids. The V and J ends lost 5 bases and 3 bases, in that order; junction bases with no gene match: 6. The DNA for the CDR3 is TGTGCCAGCTCAACGGACAGGATTGACTATGGCTACACCTTC. This gives the protein CASSTDRIDYGYTF.

V usage is TRBV6-5 and J usage is TRBJ1-2; no firm D call. Trimming shortened V by 6 bases and J by 6 bases, and 17 bases separated the two germline ends. CDR3 length: 14 amino acids. Germline loops: CDR1 MNHEY, CDR2 SVGAGI. CDR3 nucleotide sequence: TGTGCCAGCAGATTACCGGGTCATCAAGATGGCTACACCTTC. This translates into CASRLPGHQDGYTF.

The chain has TRBV12-3 or TRBV12-4 and TRBJ1-2; the D gene is possibly TRBD1 (5 bases). V lost 0 bases and J lost 4, with 6 bases in between. This CDR3 is 13 amino acids long. The CDR3 bases are TGTGCCAGCAGTTTAGCCCAGGGCTATGGCTACACCTTC. As protein: CASSLAQGYGYTF.

The V gene is TRBV18, the J gene TRBJ1-1, with TRBD1 matching over 9 bases. J was trimmed by 2 bases and V by 3 bases; bases with no gene match: 7. Germline CDR1 and CDR2: KGHSH and LQKENI. The CDR3 length is 16 residues. The CDR3 is CASSPPGQGGNTEAFF. DNA of the CDR3: TGTGCCAGCTCACCGCCGGGACAGGGAGGCAACACTGAAGCTTTCTTT.

The chain couples TRBV27 to TRBJ2-3, with D possibly TRBD2 on 6 matching bases. The ends were cut back, 4 bases at V and 0 bases at J, with 11 bases in the middle. The CDR3 length is 15 residues. Germline V CDR1 and CDR2: MNHEY, SMNVEV (reference sequence). The CDR3 sequence: CASSYGGISTDTQYF. The CDR3, as DNA: TGTGCCAGCAGTTACGGGGGTATTAGCACAGATACGCAGTATTTT.

DNA of the CDR3: TGTGCCAGTAGTGAGACTGGACAGGGGCGGGCCTATGGCTACACCTTC. Residues: CASSETGQGRAYGYTF. The rearrangement uses TRBV19 and TRBJ1-2; 9 bases line up with TRBD1. With 5 bases clipped from V and 4 bases from J, the junction kept 11 bases outside the gene matches. CDR1 and CDR2 from the germline V gene are LNHDA and SQIVND (reference sequence). The CDR3 contains 16 residues.

The V gene is TRBV15, the J gene TRBJ2-5, with a weak D call TRBD2 (5 bases). The CDR3 loop spans 14 amino acids. The germline V gene has CDR1 LNHNV and CDR2 YYDKDF (reference sequence). V was clipped by 0 bases and J by 5 bases, with 10 bases between them. The CDR3 DNA reads as TGTGCCACCAGCAGAGAGGCCGGCGGGGAGACCCAGTACTTC. Its protein product is CATSREAGGETQYF.

This chain joins TRBV18 and TRBJ1-1, with 9 bases aligning to TRBD1. The CDR3 spans 14 residues. Germline CDR1 KGHSH, CDR2 LQKENI. Trimming took 6 bases from V and 5 from J; bases not matched to a gene: 7. The CDR3 coding sequence is TGTGCCAGCTCCCGGGACAGGGATGGGACTGAAGCTTTCTTT. This translates into CASSRDRDGTEAFF. Using reference TRBV18 and TRBJ1-1 for the parts outside the CDR3, the full variable domain is NAGVMQNPRHLVRRRGQEARLRCSPMKGHSHVYWYRQLPEEGLKFMVYLQKENIIDESGMPKERFSAEFPKEGPSILRIQQVVRGDSAAYFCASSRDRDGTEAFFGQGTRLTVV.

The chain has TRBV28 and TRBJ1-5; 8 bases are a match to TRBD1. With 7 bases clipped from V and 5 bases from J, the junction kept 7 bases outside the gene matches. CDR1 and CDR2 from the germline V gene are MDHEN and SYDVKM. This CDR3 comprises 14 residues. In DNA, the CDR3 is TGTGCCAGCACCACGGACAGGGAAGATCAGCCCCAGCATTTT. Protein: CASTTDREDQPQHF.